The sample holds a few counts of the clone carrying this TCR beta chain. Its target is unknown. TCRdb called the reads again in MiXCR, with one record for every CDR3 protein. The sample records about 150,000 distinct CDR3 sequences, approximately 17% being singletons. Germline trimming cut 6 bases from V and 3 bases from J; bases unmatched to any gene: 14. Germline V CDR1 and CDR2: MNHNY, SVGAGI (reference sequence). The CDR3 loop spans 17 amino acids. The data were obtained in a study of T cell repertoires in cytomegalovirus infection. Notes on the study in general: Dominant in the ex vivo response were TCR beta clonotypes restricted by HLA-C and specific for CMV. Summed frequency of public TCR beta families distinguished CMV carriers with the relevant HLA.

Sample: CD8+ T cells from PBMCs. This chain joins TRBV6-6 and TRBJ2-3, with TRBD2 matching 8 bases. The sequence was obtained from a human donor in good health (CMV status not recorded). Some clones in this sample may be carry-over from other donors' samples. The CDR3 nucleotides are TGTGCCAGCAGCCTCGCACAGGAGCGGGAGTGGACAGATACGCAGTATTTT. Residues: CASSLAQEREWTDTQYF.